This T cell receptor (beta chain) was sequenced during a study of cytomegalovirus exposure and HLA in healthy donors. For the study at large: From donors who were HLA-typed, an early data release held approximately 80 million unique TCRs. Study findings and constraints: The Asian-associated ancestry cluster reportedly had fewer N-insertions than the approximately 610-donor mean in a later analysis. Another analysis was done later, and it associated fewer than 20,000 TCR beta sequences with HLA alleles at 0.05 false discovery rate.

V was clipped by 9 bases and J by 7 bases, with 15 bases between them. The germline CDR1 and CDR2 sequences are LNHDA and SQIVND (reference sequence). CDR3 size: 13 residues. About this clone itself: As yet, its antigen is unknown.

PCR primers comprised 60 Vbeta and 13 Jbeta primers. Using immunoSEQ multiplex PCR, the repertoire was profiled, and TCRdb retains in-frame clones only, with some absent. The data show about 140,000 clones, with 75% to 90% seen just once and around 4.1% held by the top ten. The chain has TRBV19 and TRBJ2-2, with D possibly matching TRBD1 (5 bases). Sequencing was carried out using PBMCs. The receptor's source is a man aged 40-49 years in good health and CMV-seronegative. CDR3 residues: CASRVPQHGELFF. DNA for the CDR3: TGTGCCAGCAGGGTCCCCCAACACGGGGAGCTGTTTTTT.